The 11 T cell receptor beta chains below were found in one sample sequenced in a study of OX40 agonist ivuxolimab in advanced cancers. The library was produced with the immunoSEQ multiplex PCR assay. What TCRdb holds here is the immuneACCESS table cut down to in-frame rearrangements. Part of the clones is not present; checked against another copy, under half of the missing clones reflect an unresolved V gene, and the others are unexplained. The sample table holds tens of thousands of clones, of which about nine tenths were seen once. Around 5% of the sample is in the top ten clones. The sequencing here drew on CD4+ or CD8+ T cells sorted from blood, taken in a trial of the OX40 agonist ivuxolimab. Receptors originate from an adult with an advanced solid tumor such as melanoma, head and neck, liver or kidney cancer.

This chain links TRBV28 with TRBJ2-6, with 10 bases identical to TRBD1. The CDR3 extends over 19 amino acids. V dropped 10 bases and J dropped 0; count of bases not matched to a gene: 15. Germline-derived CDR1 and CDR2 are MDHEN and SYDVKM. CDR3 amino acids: CAIGSPSRTGGSGANVLTF. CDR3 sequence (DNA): TGTGCCATCGGATCCCCCTCAAGGACAGGGGGCTCTGGGGCCAACGTCCTGACTTTC.

The CDR3 DNA follows: TGTGCCAGCAGTACGGGACAGTTTAACTATGGCTACACCTTC. The encoded protein is CASSTGQFNYGYTF. The chain links TRBV6-6 to TRBJ1-2; 7 bases match TRBD1. Germline trimming cut 5 bases from V and 1 base from J; bases unmatched to any gene: 4. This CDR3 region has 14 residues. Germline lookup yields CDR1 MNHNY and CDR2 SVGAGI (reference sequence).

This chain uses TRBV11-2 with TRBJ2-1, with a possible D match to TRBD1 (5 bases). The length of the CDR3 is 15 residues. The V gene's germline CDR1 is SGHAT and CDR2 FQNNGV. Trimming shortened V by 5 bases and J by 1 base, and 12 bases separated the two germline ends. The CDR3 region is CASSPTRASYNEQFF. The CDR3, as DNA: TGTGCCAGCAGCCCCACCAGGGCTTCCTACAATGAGCAGTTCTTC.

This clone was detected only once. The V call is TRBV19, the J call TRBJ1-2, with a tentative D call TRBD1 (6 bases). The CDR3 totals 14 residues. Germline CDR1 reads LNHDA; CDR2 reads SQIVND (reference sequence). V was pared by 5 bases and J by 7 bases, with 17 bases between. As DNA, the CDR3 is TGTGCCAGTAGTCTCGACAGGCCTACCGTTGGCTACACCTTC. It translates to CASSLDRPTVGYTF. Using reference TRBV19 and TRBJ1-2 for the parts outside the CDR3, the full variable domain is DGGITQSPKYLFRKEGQNVTLSCEQNLNHDAMYWYRQDPGQGLRLIYYSQIVNDFQKGDIAEGYSVSREKKESFPLTVTSAQKNPTAFYLCASSLDRPTVGYTFGSGTRLTVV.

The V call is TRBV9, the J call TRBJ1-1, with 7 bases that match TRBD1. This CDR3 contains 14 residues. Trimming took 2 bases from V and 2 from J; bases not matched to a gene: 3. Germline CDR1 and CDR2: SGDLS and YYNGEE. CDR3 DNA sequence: TGTGCCAGCAGCGTGGGGACAGTTAACACTGAAGCTTTCTTT. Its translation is CASSVGTVNTEAFF.

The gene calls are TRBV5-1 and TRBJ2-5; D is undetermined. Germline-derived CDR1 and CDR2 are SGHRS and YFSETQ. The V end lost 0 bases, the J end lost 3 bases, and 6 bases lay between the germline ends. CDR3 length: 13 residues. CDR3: CASSLAAEETQYF. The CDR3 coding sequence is TGCGCCAGCAGCTTGGCGGCTGAAGAGACCCAGTACTTC.

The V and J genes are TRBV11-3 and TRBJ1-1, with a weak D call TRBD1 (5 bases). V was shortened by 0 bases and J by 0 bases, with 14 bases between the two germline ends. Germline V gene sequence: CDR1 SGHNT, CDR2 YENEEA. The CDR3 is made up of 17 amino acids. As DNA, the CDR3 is TGTGCCAGCAGCTTAGATTGGGGCCAGAGATTGAACACTGAAGCTTTCTTT. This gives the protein CASSLDWGQRLNTEAFF.

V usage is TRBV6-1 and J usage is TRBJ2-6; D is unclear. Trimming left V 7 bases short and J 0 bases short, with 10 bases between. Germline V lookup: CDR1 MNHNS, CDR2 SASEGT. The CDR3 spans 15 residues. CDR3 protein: CASTGPYSGANVLTF. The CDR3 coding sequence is TGTGCCAGCACCGGGCCATACTCTGGGGCCAACGTCCTGACTTTC.

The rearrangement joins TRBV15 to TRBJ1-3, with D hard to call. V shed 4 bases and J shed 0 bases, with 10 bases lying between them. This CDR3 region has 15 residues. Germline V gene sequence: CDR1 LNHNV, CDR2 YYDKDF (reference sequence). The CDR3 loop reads CATSKEKNSGNTIYF. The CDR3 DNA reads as TGTGCCACCAGCAAAGAAAAGAACTCTGGAAACACCATATATTTT. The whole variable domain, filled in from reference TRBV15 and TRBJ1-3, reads DAMVIQNPRYQVTQFGKPVTLSCSQTLNHNVMYWYQQKSSQAPKLLFHYYDKDFNNEADTPDNFQSRRPNTSFCFLDIRSPGLGDTAMYLCATSKEKNSGNTIYFGEGSWLTVV.

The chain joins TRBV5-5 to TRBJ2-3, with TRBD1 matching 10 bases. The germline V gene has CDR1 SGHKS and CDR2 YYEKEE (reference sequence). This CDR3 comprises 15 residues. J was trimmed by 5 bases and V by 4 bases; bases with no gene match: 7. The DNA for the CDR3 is TGTGCCAGCAGCCGACAGGGGGCTGGCGAAGATACGCAGTATTTT. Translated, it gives CASSRQGAGEDTQYF.

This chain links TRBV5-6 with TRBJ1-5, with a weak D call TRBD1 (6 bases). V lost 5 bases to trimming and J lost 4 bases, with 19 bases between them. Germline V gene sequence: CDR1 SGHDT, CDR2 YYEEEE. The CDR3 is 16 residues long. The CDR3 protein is CASRSGSGGPNQPQHF. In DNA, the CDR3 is TGTGCCAGCAGGTCAGGAAGTGGGGGCCCAAATCAGCCCCAGCATTTT. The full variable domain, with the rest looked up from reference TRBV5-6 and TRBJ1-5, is DAGVTQSPTHLIKTRGQQVTLRCSPKSGHDTVSWYQQALGQGPQFIFQYYEEEERQRGNFPDRFSGHQFPNYSSELNVNALLLGDSALYLCASRSGSGGPNQPQHFGDGTRLSIL.